What follows are 30 T cell receptor beta chains derived from one specimen sequenced in a study of spatial heterogeneity in lung cancer. In TCRdb, the 5' RACE reads were re-called with MiXCR into one record per CDR3 protein. The sample records under 3,000 distinct CDR3 sequences, around half being singletons. The time point here: blood at routine non-recurrence follow-up after resection. The sequenced sample was PBMCs, obtained at follow-up. The receptors were sampled from a female donor with early-stage non-small cell lung cancer.

Details on this clonotype: Because this beta chain is a stray read in a library intended to capture alpha chains, its abundance should not be given much weight. The rearrangement joins TRBV5-1 to TRBJ2-1, with 10 bases lining up with TRBD2. Germline loops: CDR1 SGHRS, CDR2 YFSETQ. Trimming took 6 bases from V and 2 from J; bases not matched to a gene: 5. CDR3 length equals 15 residues. The chain's CDR3 is CASTLSGGAYNEQFF. The CDR3 nucleotides read TGCGCCAGCACTTTAAGCGGGGGGGCCTACAATGAGCAGTTCTTC.

The sample holds one count of this clonotype. This beta chain is an off-target read within a library intended for alpha chains, so its frequency means little. The rearrangement uses TRBV5-4 and TRBJ2-6; the D gene is possibly TRBD1 (6 bases). From germline, CDR1 is SGHNT and CDR2 YYREEE (reference sequence). V was clipped by 4 bases and J by 0 bases, with 11 bases between them. This CDR3 spans 16 amino acids. CDR3 DNA sequence: TGTGCCAGCAGCACCGGACAGCGCTCTGGGGCCAACGTCCTGACTTTC. It specifies CASSTGQRSGANVLTF.

This clonotype is large (0.1 to 1%) within its sample. Being off target in a library aimed at alpha chains, this beta chain has a size of little meaning. The V gene is TRBV6-5, the J gene TRBJ2-7; 13 bases are shared with TRBD2. Germline CDR1 and CDR2: MNHEY and SVGAGI. Germline trimming cut 5 bases from V and 7 bases from J; bases unmatched to any gene: 5. This CDR3 has 14 residues. This CDR3 is CASSKGLAGVEQYF. The DNA of the CDR3 is TGTGCCAGCAGTAAAGGACTAGCGGGAGTTGAGCAGTACTTC.

On this clonotype: This beta chain appears as a stray read in a library generated for alpha chains; its size is not informative. The chain employs TRBV11-2 and TRBJ2-1; 9 bases match TRBD1. With V trimmed by 1 base and J by 8 bases, 3 bases remained unmatched. The CDR3 is 14 amino acids. The germline gives CDR1 SGHAT, CDR2 FQNNGV. The CDR3 region is CASSLGQGVYEQFF. Written as DNA, the CDR3 is TGTGCCAGCAGCTTAGGACAGGGGGTCTATGAGCAGTTCTTC. The whole variable domain, filled in from reference TRBV11-2 and TRBJ2-1, reads EAGVAQSPRYKIIEKRQSVAFWCNPISGHATLYWYQQILGQGPKLLIQFQNNGVVDDSQLPKDRFSAERLKGVDSTLKIQPAKLEDSAVYLCASSLGQGVYEQFFGPGTRLTVL.

Notes on this clonotype: The junction differs from germline at one of its ends, possibly a read error. The library was prepared for alpha chains; this beta chain is a stray read, so its frequency means little. The rearrangement joins TRBV20-1 to TRBJ2-7, with D maybe TRBD1 (5 bases). The CDR3 consists of 12 residues. Per the germline V gene, CDR1 is DFQATT and CDR2 is SNEGSKA (reference sequence). Here the CDR3 reads CSALRQTYEQYF. For the CDR3, the DNA is TGCAGTGCTCTTCGACAGACCTATGAGCAGTACTTC.

As for this clonotype: This beta chain slipped into a library made for alpha chains as a stray read, so its size is not meaningful. The rearrangement uses TRBV19 and TRBJ2-2, with 8 bases fitting TRBD1. V lost 5 bases, J lost 1 base, and 0 bases stayed unmatched. In germline, CDR1 is LNHDA, CDR2 SQIVND (reference sequence). The length of the CDR3 is 14 residues. Here the CDR3 reads CASSGTGNTGELFF. The DNA of the CDR3 is TGTGCCAGTAGTGGGACAGGGAACACCGGGGAGCTGTTTTTT. Filled out from reference TRBV19 and TRBJ2-2, the complete variable domain reads DGGITQSPKYLFRKEGQNVTLSCEQNLNHDAMYWYRQDPGQGLRLIYYSQIVNDFQKGDIAEGYSVSREKKESFPLTVTSAQKNPTAFYLCASSGTGNTGELFFGEGSRLTVL.

There are a few counts of this clonotype. The library was designed around alpha chains, so this beta chain is a stray read whose abundance carries little weight. The chain has TRBV27 and TRBJ2-5, with D perhaps given as TRBD1 or TRBD2 (6 bases each). Germline assignment: CDR1 MNHEY and CDR2 SMNVEV (reference sequence). The ends were cut back, 2 bases at V and 5 bases at J, with 21 bases in the middle. CDR3 length: 17 amino acids. CDR3 nucleotide sequence: TGTGCCAGCAGTTTAAGGGCATCTTTACGGGGGCGGGAGACCCAGTACTTC. Protein sequence: CASSLRASLRGRETQYF.

In the case of this clonotype: The library was built for alpha chains, so this beta chain is an off-target read and its size means little. V is TRBV2 and J is TRBJ2-7; 7 nucleotides match TRBD1. This CDR3 is built from 11 residues. The J segment lost 12 bases and the V segment lost 7 bases, leaving 9 bases of the junction unmatched. The germline gives CDR1 SNHLY, CDR2 FYNNEI. CDR3 amino acids: CASKYDRDPYF. For the CDR3, the DNA is TGTGCCAGCAAGTATGACAGGGATCCGTACTTC. The full variable domain, rest sourced from reference TRBV2 and TRBJ2-7, is EPEVTQTPSHQVTQMGQEVILRCVPISNHLYFYWYRQILGQKVEFLVSFYNNEISEKSEIFDDQFSVERPDGSNFTLKIRSTKLEDSAMYFCASKYDRDPYFGPGTRLTVT.

In the case of this clonotype: This beta chain represents an off-target read in a library built for alpha chains; its size is of limited meaning. This chain joins TRBV2 and TRBJ1-5; 7 bases map to TRBD1. The germline CDR1 and CDR2 sequences are SNHLY and FYNNEI. The length of the CDR3 is 14 residues. The J segment lost 7 bases and the V segment lost 6 bases, leaving 9 bases of the junction unmatched. The CDR3 loop is CASSSDRARQPQHF. CDR3 nucleotides: TGTGCCAGCAGCTCTGACAGGGCTCGGCAGCCCCAGCATTTT.

On this clonotype: Within a library made for alpha chains, this beta chain is off target, and its count is uninformative. The V gene is TRBV29-1, the J gene TRBJ2-3, with D perhaps TRBD1 (5 bases). Looked up from germline, CDR1 is SQVTM and CDR2 is ANQGSEA. The germline V and J ends were trimmed by 3 bases and 6 bases, with 10 bases remaining between them. CDR3 length equals 12 residues. The CDR3 sequence: CSVEERQDTQYF. The CDR3 region has the DNA TGCAGCGTTGAGGAGCGACAGGATACGCAGTATTTT.

To note about this clonotype: Because the library targeted alpha chains, this beta chain is an off-target read whose size means little. The rearrangement links TRBV30 to TRBJ2-4, with D possibly TRBD1 on 5 matching bases. Trimming removed 4 bases from V and 3 bases from J, with 13 bases in between. The CDR3 loop spans 14 amino acids. CDR1 is GTSNPN, CDR2 SVGIG, per germline (reference sequence). The CDR3: CAWTGREDKNIQYF. Here the CDR3 DNA reads TGTGCCTGGACAGGCAGGGAAGACAAAAACATTCAGTACTTC. The variable domain in full, with the rest retrieved from reference TRBV30 and TRBJ2-4, is SQTIHQWPATLVQPVGSPLSLECTVEGTSNPNLYWYRQAAGRGLQLLFYSVGIGQISSEVPQNLSASRPQDRQFILSSKKLLLSDSGFYLCAWTGREDKNIQYFGAGTRLSVL.

A few counts support this clonotype. This beta chain turned up in a library designed for alpha chains; as an off-target read, its abundance says little. The gene calls are TRBV12-3 or TRBV12-4 and TRBJ2-2; the D is unclear. This CDR3 comprises 13 residues. The V end was cut by 2 bases, the J end by 8 bases, with 9 bases between. CDR3 DNA sequence: TGTGCCAGCAGTTTAAATGTTATAGGGGAGCTGTTTTTT. Protein sequence: CASSLNVIGELFF.

Points on this clonotype: For a library built for alpha chains, this beta chain is a stray read; little rests on its size. This rearrangement joins TRBV29-1 to TRBJ2-7; D call uncertain. From germline, CDR1 is SQVTM and CDR2 ANQGSEA. The CDR3 totals 12 residues. V was shortened by 4 bases and J by 4 bases, with 11 bases between the two germline ends. CDR3 DNA: TGCAGCGTTGGTCAGCAAGGGTACGAGCAGTACTTC. The encoded protein is CSVGQQGYEQYF.

For this clonotype: This beta chain is a stray read from a library made for alpha chains; its abundance is not meaningful. The chain is built from TRBV18 and TRBJ1-3, with 7 bases aligning to TRBD1. J gave up 3 bases and V 5 bases, and 7 bases lay outside the gene matches. Germline V gene data show CDR1 as KGHSH and CDR2 as LQKENI. This CDR3 is 15 amino acids long. This CDR3 reads CASSIQGERGNTIYF. In DNA form, the CDR3 reads TGTGCCAGCTCAATTCAGGGGGAGCGTGGAAACACCATATATTTT.

This clonotype was seen only a few times. With the library built for alpha chains, this beta chain is off target and its frequency is not meaningful. This chain uses TRBV7-8 with TRBJ2-2, with a tentative D call TRBD2 (5 bases). Trimming cost V 6 bases and J 6 bases, with 11 bases left between them. The length of the CDR3 is 13 residues. CDR1 and CDR2 (germline): SGHVS, FQNEAQ. The CDR3 is CASRRGWPGELFF. DNA of the CDR3: TGTGCCAGCAGGCGAGGGTGGCCCGGGGAGCTGTTTTTT.

This clonotype was counted a few times. The library was designed around alpha chains, so this beta chain is a stray read whose abundance carries little weight. In DNA form, the CDR3 reads TGTGCCAGCAGTTTCGCCCCTAGCGTATTCTCTGGGGCCAACGTCCTGACTTTC. It encodes CASSFAPSVFSGANVLTF. V usage is TRBV12-3 or TRBV12-4 and J usage is TRBJ2-6; a weak D match, TRBD2 (6 bases). This CDR3 comprises 18 residues. Trimming removed 3 bases at V and 0 bases at J, with 15 bases between.

The table lists this clonotype with a few counts. This beta chain slipped into a library made for alpha chains as a stray read, so its size is not meaningful. The chain is built from TRBV13 and TRBJ2-1; TRBD2 might be the D (6 bases). CDR3 length: 16 amino acids. Germline values: CDR1 PRHDT, CDR2 FYEKMQ (reference sequence). Trimming pared 6 bases from V and 1 base from J, leaving 16 bases between. This CDR3 reads CASRDLTSRSYNEQFF. The CDR3 nucleotides are TGTGCCAGCAGAGACCTAACTAGCCGGTCCTACAATGAGCAGTTCTTC.

Turning to this clonotype: This beta chain is a stray read from a library made for alpha chains; its abundance is not meaningful. The J gene is TRBJ2-1, the V gene TRBV27; D might be TRBD1 (5 bases). Germline CDR1 MNHEY, CDR2 SMNVEV (reference sequence). CDR3 size: 13 residues. V was trimmed by 9 bases and J by 14 bases, leaving 23 bases between them. CDR3 loop: CASAVEGASKEFF. The CDR3 nucleotides are TGTGCCAGTGCCGTTGAAGGGGCGTCTAAGGAGTTCTTC.

On this clonotype itself: Found in a library prepared for alpha chains, this beta chain is an off-target read, and its abundance has little meaning. The V and J genes are TRBV7-2 and TRBJ2-5, with a possible D match to TRBD1 (6 bases). The ends were cut back, 5 bases at V and 4 bases at J, with 14 bases in the middle. Germline assignment: CDR1 SGHTA and CDR2 FQGNSA. The CDR3 totals 14 residues. As DNA, the CDR3 is TGTGCCAGCAGCCCCTTTCGGACAGCAGAGACCCAGTACTTC. Protein product: CASSPFRTAETQYF. Filled out from reference TRBV7-2 and TRBJ2-5, the complete variable domain reads GAGVSQSPSNKVTEKGKDVELRCDPISGHTALYWYRQSLGQGLEFLIYFQGNSAPDKSGLPSDRFSAERTGGSVSTLTIQRTQQEDSAVYLCASSPFRTAETQYFGPGTRLLVL.

This clonotype was counted between two and nine times. As an off-target read in a library built for alpha chains, this beta chain has a frequency of little significance. The chain combines TRBV14 with TRBJ1-1, with unresolved D. Per germline, CDR1 SGHDN and CDR2 FVKESK. The CDR3 sequence is 12 residues long. The V gene lost 5 bases and the J gene lost 6 bases, with 10 bases spanning the gap. CDR3 DNA: TGTGCCAGCAGCGAGTCTATTGCTGAAGCTTTCTTT. This encodes CASSESIAEAFF. The entire variable domain, with the rest obtained from reference TRBV14 and TRBJ1-1, is as follows: EAGVTQFPSHSVIEKGQTVTLRCDPISGHDNLYWYRRVMGKEIKFLLHFVKESKQDESGMPNNRFLAERTGGTYSTLKVQPAELEDSGVYFCASSESIAEAFFGQGTRLTVV.

Regarding this clonotype: This beta chain represents an off-target read in a library built for alpha chains; its size is of limited meaning. V gene TRBV28 combines with J gene TRBJ1-2; D ambiguous. This CDR3 comprises 14 residues. Germline values: CDR1 MDHEN, CDR2 SYDVKM. V was trimmed by 6 bases and J by 3 bases, leaving 14 bases between them. The CDR3 DNA is TGTGCCAGCAGCTTAACCCAGGTAGACTATGGCTACACCTTC. This translates into CASSLTQVDYGYTF.

About this clonotype: Since the library was made to target alpha chains, this beta chain is a stray read and its abundance is not meaningful. The DNA of the CDR3 is TGTGCCAGCAGCCAAGCAGAGCTTCCTAGCGGGAGGCATGAGCAGTTCTTC. It yields the protein CASSQAELPSGRHEQFF. The chain carries TRBV4-2 and TRBJ2-1, with 11 bases aligning to TRBD2. Germline CDR1 reads LGHNA; CDR2 reads YNFKEQ. CDR3 length: 17 amino acids. Germline trimming cut 1 base from V and 8 bases from J; bases unmatched to any gene: 10.

Concerning this clonotype itself: The library was prepared for alpha chains; this beta chain is a stray read, so its frequency means little. This rearrangement joins TRBV12-3 or TRBV12-4 to TRBJ2-2; 11 nucleotides agree with TRBD2. This CDR3 has 16 residues. V lost 2 bases, J lost 5 bases, and 4 bases stayed unmatched. The CDR3 sequence: CASSLSASGRTGELFF. The CDR3 DNA reads TGTGCCAGCAGTTTATCAGCTAGCGGGAGGACCGGGGAGCTGTTTTTT.

For this clonotype: As an off-target read in a library built for alpha chains, this beta chain has a frequency of little significance. J is TRBJ2-7 and V is TRBV3-1; D call uncertain. Trimming removed 0 bases at V and 4 bases at J, with 7 bases between. The CDR3 runs to 13 residues. Germline CDR1 LGHDT, CDR2 YNNKEL (reference sequence). This chain's CDR3 is CASSQEMGYEQYF. CDR3 sequence (DNA): TGTGCCAGCAGCCAAGAAATGGGGTACGAGCAGTACTTC.

Worth noting for this clonotype: The library was prepared for alpha chains; this beta chain is a stray read, so its frequency means little. CDR3 amino acids: CASSFTRVYEQYF. As DNA, the CDR3 is TGTGCCAGCAGCTTCACCAGGGTCTACGAGCAGTACTTC. The gene calls are TRBV7-9 and TRBJ2-7; TRBD1 is a possible D gene (5 bases). V was trimmed by 3 bases and J by 3 bases, leaving 9 bases between them. CDR3 size: 13 residues. Looked up from germline, CDR1 is SEHNR and CDR2 is FQNEAQ (reference sequence). The full variable domain, with the rest looked up from reference TRBV7-9 and TRBJ2-7, is DTGVSQNPRHKITKRGQNVTFRCDPISEHNRLYWYRQTLGQGPEFLTYFQNEAQLEKSRLLSDRFSAERPKGSFSTLEIQRTEQGDSAMYLCASSFTRVYEQYFGPGTRLTVT.

To note about this clonotype: The library was built for alpha chains, so this beta chain is an off-target read and its size means little. The J gene is TRBJ2-7, the V gene TRBV6-1, with 9 nucleotides matching TRBD2. The CDR3 runs 15 residues. The V segment lost 5 bases and the J segment 4 bases; nucleotides outside the gene matches: 9. Germline V lookup: CDR1 MNHNS, CDR2 SASEGT. CDR3 sequence: CASSRSSGGLYEQYV. The CDR3 DNA reads as TGTGCCAGCAGTCGGTCCAGCGGGGGGCTTTACGAGCAGTACGTC.

Concerning this clonotype itself: At one of its ends the junction is not consistent with the germline gene, which may arise from a read error. This beta chain represents an off-target read in a library built for alpha chains; its size is of limited meaning. The chain combines TRBV5-4 with TRBJ2-1, with a possible D match to TRBD2 (5 bases). Per germline, CDR1 SGHNT and CDR2 YYREEE (reference sequence). This CDR3 has 14 amino acids. DNA for the CDR3: TGTGCCAGCAGCTTGGGGTCGGTCCTAGCCCATCCCTCCTTC. Its translation: CASSLGSVLAHPSF.

As to this clonotype: As an off-target read in a library built for alpha chains, this beta chain has a frequency of little significance. The rearrangement links TRBV10-3 to TRBJ2-1; no definite D call. Germline-derived CDR1 and CDR2 are ENHRY and SYGVKD. This CDR3 has 11 amino acids. Trimming removed 6 bases from V and 2 bases from J, with 2 bases in between. Written as DNA, the CDR3 is TGTGCCATCAGGACCTACAATGAGCAGTTCTTC. It yields the protein CAIRTYNEQFF.

Details on this clonotype: This beta chain appears as a stray read in a library generated for alpha chains; its size is not informative. The chain links TRBV11-2 to TRBJ2-1; TRBD2 might be the D (7 bases). Per germline, CDR1 SGHAT and CDR2 FQNNGV. V was pared by 3 bases and J by 7 bases, with 16 bases between. The CDR3 totals 15 residues. The CDR3 sequence is CASSFSGRGLNEQFF. The CDR3 DNA follows: TGTGCCAGCAGCTTTTCCGGGCGGGGGCTAAATGAGCAGTTCTTC.

This clonotype was counted a single time. This beta chain appears as a stray read in a library generated for alpha chains; its size is not informative. V is TRBV6-5 and J is TRBJ2-6; D is unclear. Trimming removed 2 bases at V and 1 base at J, with 15 bases between. CDR1 is MNHEY, CDR2 SVGAGI, per germline. This CDR3 region has 18 residues. CDR3 loop: CASSYEYETFSGANVLTF. In DNA form, the CDR3 reads TGTGCCAGCAGTTACGAGTATGAGACTTTTTCTGGGGCCAACGTCCTGACTTTC.